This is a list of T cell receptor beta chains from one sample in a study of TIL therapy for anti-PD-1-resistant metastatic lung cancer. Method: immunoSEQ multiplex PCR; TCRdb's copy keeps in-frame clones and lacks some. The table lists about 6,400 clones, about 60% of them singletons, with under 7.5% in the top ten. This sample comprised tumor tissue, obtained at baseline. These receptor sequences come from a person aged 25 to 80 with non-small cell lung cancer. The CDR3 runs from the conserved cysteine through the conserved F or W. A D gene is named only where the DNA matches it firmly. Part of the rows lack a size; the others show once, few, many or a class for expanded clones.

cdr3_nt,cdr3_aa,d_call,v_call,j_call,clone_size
TGTGCCAGCAGCCTTGGACTCTACAATGAGCAGTTCTTC,CASSLGLYNEQFF,NA,TRBV7-3,TRBJ2-1,NA
TGTGCCAGCAGTGAGCAAGACGTATCGCGGCGGGATACGCAGTATTTT,CASSEQDVSRRDTQYF,NA,TRBV2,TRBJ2-3,NA
TGTGCCAGCAGCTCCGGACAGGGTTACTACAATGAGCAGTTCTTC,CASSSGQGYYNEQFF,TRBD1,TRBV7-2,TRBJ2-1,once
TGCAGCACCCGAGAAGCGTGGGGCTCCTACGAGCAGTACTTC,CSTREAWGSYEQYF,NA,TRBV29-1,TRBJ2-7,NA
TGTGCCAGCAGTGACTCGGGCGAAGGATCACCCCTCCACTTT,CASSDSGEGSPLHF,NA,TRBV6-4,TRBJ1-6,few
TGTGCCAGCAGCGCCCCGCGAGGGGGGACCACCGGGGAGCTGTTTTTT,CASSAPRGGTTGELFF,NA,TRBV11-1,TRBJ2-2,NA
TGTGCCAGCCGAGGGGGGATAACCTACGAGCAGTACTTC,CASRGGITYEQYF,NA,TRBV18,TRBJ2-7,once
TGTGCCAGCTCAACAGGGGCGAACACTGAAGCTTTCTTT,CASSTGANTEAFF,TRBD1,TRBV18,TRBJ1-1,few
TGTGCCAGCAGCCAAGATCTTGGTCTTGGCTACAATGAGCAGTTCTTC,CASSQDLGLGYNEQFF,NA,TRBV14,TRBJ2-1,NA
TGTGCCAGCAGCCCATGGACTAGCGGGAGGGGGCATTACGAGCAGTACTTC,CASSPWTSGRGHYEQYF,TRBD2,TRBV11-2,TRBJ2-7,NA
TGTGCCAGCAGCTTTCTAGCGGGAGGCCTTGATACGCAGTATTTT,CASSFLAGGLDTQYF,TRBD2,TRBV7-9,TRBJ2-3,NA
TGTGCCAGCAGTTCTTCAGGGGGCGGCTATGGCTACACCTTC,CASSSSGGGYGYTF,TRBD1,TRBV28,TRBJ1-2,NA
TGTGCCAGCAGCGAGGGCAGGGTGAATGAAAAACTGTTTTTT,CASSEGRVNEKLFF,NA,TRBV21-1,TRBJ1-4,medium-sized
TGTGCCAGCAGTTACTTCGAAGGAGGCTACACCTTC,CASSYFEGGYTF,NA,TRBV6-5,TRBJ1-2,once
TGTGCCAGCAGCCAACCACAGGGGGGCCAAGAGACCCAGTACTTC,CASSQPQGGQETQYF,TRBD1,TRBV7-2,TRBJ2-5,once
TGTGCCAGCAGCTTAAAGGTCAGCACAGATACGCAGTATTTT,CASSLKVSTDTQYF,NA,TRBV11-2,TRBJ2-3,few
TGTGCCGTCCGGGACCTACATGGCTACACCTTC,CAVRDLHGYTF,NA,TRBV27,TRBJ1-2,NA
TGTGCCAGTAGTATAGATTGGGACTATAATTCACCCCTCCACTTT,CASSIDWDYNSPLHF,NA,TRBV19,TRBJ1-6,NA
TGTGCCTGGTCTCTCGACAGGGGGGGGCATCAGCCCCAGCATTTT,CAWSLDRGGHQPQHF,TRBD1,TRBV30,TRBJ1-5,NA
TGTGCCAGCAGCTGGGGAACCGGCGAGCAGTACTTC,CASSWGTGEQYF,NA,TRBV7-9,TRBJ2-7,NA
TGTGCCAGCTCACCCGGGGTTGGATCCTACGAGCAGTACTTC,CASSPGVGSYEQYF,NA,TRBV18,TRBJ2-7,large
TGTGCCAGCAGCGCGACCGAGTGGGACCTCACAGATACGCAGTATTTT,CASSATEWDLTDTQYF,NA,TRBV9,TRBJ2-3,NA
TGTGCCAGCAGCATACGGACGCAGGCAGATACGCAGTATTTT,CASSIRTQADTQYF,NA,TRBV3-1/TRBV3-2,TRBJ2-3,NA
TGTGCCAGCAGTGAATTCGGGGTTACTAATGAAAAACTGTTTTTT,CASSEFGVTNEKLFF,NA,TRBV6-1,TRBJ1-4,NA
TGCGCCAGCAGCCTGGGACTAGCGGGAGTCAATGAGCAGTTCTTC,CASSLGLAGVNEQFF,TRBD2,TRBV4-3,TRBJ2-1,NA
TGTGCCAGCAGTTACTCCCTGGACAGCTCCTACGAGCAGTACTTC,CASSYSLDSSYEQYF,NA,TRBV6-5,TRBJ2-7,few
TGTGCCAGCAGTGGAGCGGGAGGGGATACGCAGTATTTT,CASSGAGGDTQYF,TRBD2,TRBV2,TRBJ2-3,NA
TGTGCCAGCAGCTTGCCCTATCTCCGCGAGCAGTACTTC,CASSLPYLREQYF,NA,TRBV5-6,TRBJ2-7,few
TGTGCCAGCAGCTTTTTGAGCGGGGGGGCCAAAGAGACCCAGTACTTC,CASSFLSGGAKETQYF,TRBD2,TRBV5-6,TRBJ2-5,NA
TGTGCCAGCAGTGCCAAGCTAGCGGGAGGCTCGATAGGGTACGAGCAGTACTTC,CASSAKLAGGSIGYEQYF,TRBD2,TRBV27,TRBJ2-7,NA
TGTGCCAGCAGCTTTCTCGGGACAGGGGGGAGTCAGCCCCAGCATTTT,CASSFLGTGGSQPQHF,TRBD1,TRBV5-5,TRBJ1-5,NA
TGTGCCAGCAGCCAAATTGGCCAGGGGGCCGGAGCTTTCTTT,CASSQIGQGAGAFF,TRBD1,TRBV3-1/TRBV3-2,TRBJ1-1,NA
TGTGCCAGCAGTTCCATAGCGGGAGGGATAGATACGCAGTATTTT,CASSSIAGGIDTQYF,TRBD2,TRBV27,TRBJ2-3,NA
TGTGCCATCAATCCGACTAGCGGGAGGAGGGAGACCCAGTACTTC,CAINPTSGRRETQYF,TRBD2,TRBV10-3,TRBJ2-5,NA
TGTGCCAGTAGTTCTACCCGGACGAGGGGAAATACGCAGTATTTT,CASSSTRTRGNTQYF,NA,TRBV19,TRBJ2-3,NA
TGTGCCAGCAGCCCCCGACTAGCGGGGGCCTTAAATGAGCAGTTCTTC,CASSPRLAGALNEQFF,TRBD2,TRBV9,TRBJ2-1,NA
TGTGCCAGCAGCGACACAGGCAAATCTGGAAACACCATATATTTT,CASSDTGKSGNTIYF,NA,TRBV6-5,TRBJ1-3,NA
TGTGCCAGCATTCCGACAGGGACTTATGGCTACACCTTC,CASIPTGTYGYTF,TRBD1,TRBV6-5,TRBJ1-2,NA
TGTGCCAGCAGCTTAGAGGGGAATTCACCCCTCCACTTT,CASSLEGNSPLHF,NA,TRBV7-3,TRBJ1-6,NA
TGTGCCAGTAGTATGGGATCTGCGGGAGGTCGTGAGCAGTACTTC,CASSMGSAGGREQYF,TRBD2,TRBV19,TRBJ2-7,NA
TGTGCCAGCTGCTTTTCCGTGAACACTGAAGCTTTCTTT,CASCFSVNTEAFF,NA,TRBV2,TRBJ1-1,few
TGTGCCAGCAGCTTGGGAGACTCCTACGAGCAGTACTTC,CASSLGDSYEQYF,NA,TRBV7-3,TRBJ2-7,NA
TGTGCCAGCAGTTTCCCGGGGGGCTGGACTGAAGCTTTCTTT,CASSFPGGWTEAFF,NA,TRBV6-2/TRBV6-3,TRBJ1-1,NA
TGTGCCAGCTCACCATCGGGGACTAGCGGGACCAATGAGCAGTTCTTC,CASSPSGTSGTNEQFF,TRBD2,TRBV18,TRBJ2-1,once
TGTGCCAGCAGCTCTCCGGGACCCCCCACCGTTTACGAGCAGTACTTC,CASSSPGPPTVYEQYF,NA,TRBV7-9,TRBJ2-7,NA